Listed here are 18 T cell receptor beta chains from one sample, sequenced in a study of OX40 agonist ivuxolimab in advanced cancers. Data came from immunoSEQ multiplex PCR; TCRdb stores just in-frame clones and leaves some out. This table holds about 14,000 clones, roughly 71% found once. The material was CD4+ or CD8+ T cells sorted from blood, obtained in a trial of the OX40 agonist ivuxolimab. The receptors here all came from an adult with an advanced solid tumor such as melanoma, head and neck, liver or kidney cancer.

The chain links TRBV18 to TRBJ1-2; perhaps TRBD1 as D (6 bases). The CDR3 has 15 residues. Germline V gene lookup returns CDR1 KGHSH and CDR2 LQKENI. V was shortened by 0 bases and J by 7 bases, with 15 bases between the two germline ends. The CDR3 spells CASSPPNRVDFGYTF. The CDR3 bases are TGTGCCAGCTCACCACCAAACAGGGTTGACTTTGGCTACACCTTC.

This chain uses TRBV5-6 with TRBJ1-3; D not certain. Trimming removed 2 bases at V and 1 base at J, with 13 bases between. The CDR3 spans 16 residues. Germline V gene data show CDR1 as SGHDT and CDR2 as YYEEEE. CDR3 amino acids: CASSLMQQASGNTIYF. As DNA, the CDR3 is TGTGCCAGCAGCTTAATGCAGCAGGCATCTGGAAACACCATATATTTT.

As concerns this clone: Within the sample, other DNA sequences also encode this same CDR3. CDR3 nucleotide sequence: TGTGCCAGCAGTTTAACCGGGAACGGCTACACCTTC. It codes for CASSLTGNGYTF. The chain recombines TRBV27 with TRBJ1-2, with D uncertain. Trimming pared 2 bases from V and 8 bases from J, leaving 9 bases between. The CDR3 is 12 residues long. In germline, CDR1 is MNHEY, CDR2 SMNVEV (reference sequence).

A few counts support this clone. The genes are TRBV18 and TRBJ2-7, with D unresolved. Germline V lookup: CDR1 KGHSH, CDR2 LQKENI. The length of the CDR3 is 14 residues. Between the trimmed V and J ends, which lost 6 bases and 0 bases, there was a span of 12 bases. The CDR3 DNA reads TGTGCCAGCTCTCTCGGCGCGGACTCCTACGAGCAGTACTTC. Translated: CASSLGADSYEQYF.

This clone qualifies as medium-sized (0.01 to 0.1%). This rearrangement joins TRBV18 to TRBJ2-2, with 8 bases matching TRBD1. In germline, CDR1 is KGHSH, CDR2 LQKENI. The CDR3 totals 14 residues. V shed 8 bases, J shed 3 bases, and the junction held 5 bases outside the gene matches. The CDR3 sequence is CASRQTGDTGELFF. DNA of the CDR3: TGTGCCAGCCGTCAGACAGGGGACACCGGGGAGCTGTTTTTT. Variable domain in full (rest from reference TRBV18 and TRBJ2-2): NAGVMQNPRHLVRRRGQEARLRCSPMKGHSHVYWYRQLPEEGLKFMVYLQKENIIDESGMPKERFSAEFPKEGPSILRIQQVVRGDSAAYFCASRQTGDTGELFFGEGSRLTVL.

The rearrangement links TRBV27 to TRBJ2-1; D gene unclear. Trimming took 3 bases from V and 0 from J, leaving 9 bases between them. CDR1 is MNHEY, CDR2 SMNVEV, per germline (reference sequence). The CDR3 is 15 amino acids. DNA for the CDR3: TGTGCCAGCAGTTTGGTCCTTAGCTCCTACAATGAGCAGTTCTTC. Translation: CASSLVLSSYNEQFF.

This chain joins TRBV18 and TRBJ2-5, with D hard to call. The CDR3 runs to 13 residues. Germline V gene lookup returns CDR1 KGHSH and CDR2 LQKENI. V was cut by 3 bases and J by 0 bases, with 5 bases left in between. CDR3 in amino acids: CASSPGHQETQYF. Written as DNA, the CDR3 is TGTGCCAGCTCACCCGGACACCAAGAGACCCAGTACTTC.

The CDR3 coding sequence is TGCGCCAGCAGCCACGACAGGGGAGCCTACAATGAGCAGTTCTTC. Its translation: CASSHDRGAYNEQFF. J is TRBJ2-1 and V is TRBV4-3, with TRBD1 matching 8 bases. The CDR3 is 15 amino acids. Germline trimming cut 3 bases from V and 2 bases from J; bases unmatched to any gene: 3. CDR1 and CDR2 (germline): LGHNA, YSLEER.

The sample holds a few counts of this clone. This sequence joins TRBV7-6 and TRBJ2-7; 12 nucleotides align to TRBD1. After removal of 0 bases from V and 6 bases from J, the junction contained 3 bases not matched to a gene. Germline values: CDR1 SGHVS, CDR2 FNYEAQ. The CDR3 runs to 15 residues. The CDR3 protein is CASSLAGQGASEQYF. DNA of the CDR3: TGTGCCAGCAGCTTAGCGGGACAGGGGGCGAGCGAGCAGTACTTC.

The V and J genes are TRBV9 and TRBJ2-6; TRBD1 aligns across 7 bases. The CDR3 sequence is 18 residues long. V lost 3 bases to trimming and J lost 1 base; unmatched junction nucleotides: 10. Germline V gene lookup returns CDR1 SGDLS and CDR2 YYNGEE. CDR3 region: CASSGDRAVPSGANVLTF. The CDR3 DNA reads as TGTGCCAGCAGCGGTGACAGGGCGGTCCCATCTGGGGCCAACGTCCTGACTTTC.

The chain carries TRBV7-8 and TRBJ2-1; 10 bases map to TRBD2. Per germline, CDR1 SGHVS and CDR2 FQNEAQ. Trimming removed 6 bases from V and 7 bases from J; junction bases left unmatched: 9. The CDR3 extends over 15 amino acids. The CDR3 DNA reads TGTGCCAGCAGTCTAGCGGGGGCCAACACGAATGAGCAGTTCTTC. Residues: CASSLAGANTNEQFF.

A single count supports this clone. This chain uses TRBV4-3 with TRBJ2-5; TRBD1 matches 7 bases. V shed 4 bases and J 5 bases; nucleotides not matched to a gene: 7. Germline CDR1 LGHNA, CDR2 YSLEER. The CDR3 covers 14 residues. The CDR3 nucleotides read TGCGCCAGCAGCCTGACAGGGATGGGTGAGACCCAGTACTTC. Translated: CASSLTGMGETQYF.

In nucleotides, the CDR3 is TGTGCCAGTAGTATAGCCTCACCGGGGGCCGACGCCTACAATGAGCAGTTCTTC. Encoded protein: CASSIASPGADAYNEQFF. The gene calls are TRBV19 and TRBJ2-1, with D perhaps matching TRBD1 or TRBD2 (6 bases each). Germline V lookup: CDR1 LNHDA, CDR2 SQIVND (reference sequence). This CDR3 spans 18 amino acids. Trimming pared 1 base from V and 2 bases from J, leaving 18 bases between.

This clone was counted only a few times. This chain joins TRBV19 and TRBJ1-2; no reliable D call. CDR3 length: 16 residues. Germline V gene data show CDR1 as LNHDA and CDR2 as SQIVND (reference sequence). V was pared by 0 bases and J by 0 bases, with 11 bases between. The CDR3 region is CASSIDLAVANYGYTF. CDR3 coding DNA: TGTGCCAGTAGTATAGATCTGGCCGTTGCTAACTATGGCTACACCTTC.

This chain's CDR3 is CASSLGATGAGDTQYF. CDR3 coding DNA: TGTGCCAGCAGCTTAGGGGCGACAGGGGCCGGCGATACGCAGTATTTT. The chain combines TRBV7-2 with TRBJ2-3; TRBD1 aligns across 8 bases. Trimming cost V 1 base and J 6 bases; bases outside gene matches: 9. Per the germline V gene, CDR1 is SGHTA and CDR2 is FQGNSA. The CDR3 contains 16 residues.

This clone was observed a handful of times. The chain employs TRBV28 and TRBJ2-7, with D perhaps being TRBD1 or TRBD2 (5 bases each). The CDR3 covers 21 residues. Trimming left V 8 bases short and J 5 bases short, with 40 bases between. In germline, CDR1 is MDHEN, CDR2 SYDVKM. The CDR3 here is CASGPLGSSGSQGRPWDEQYF. DNA of the CDR3: TGTGCCAGCGGGCCCCTAGGGAGTTCTGGATCCCAGGGACGGCCCTGGGACGAGCAGTACTTC.

This sequence joins TRBV5-6 and TRBJ2-7; perhaps D is TRBD1 or TRBD2 (5 bases each). The germline V gene has CDR1 SGHDT and CDR2 YYEEEE. Trimming pared 3 bases from V and 0 bases from J, leaving 7 bases between. This CDR3 spans 13 amino acids. CDR3 DNA sequence: TGTGCCAGCAGCTACGGGACCTCCTACGAGCAGTACTTC. This encodes CASSYGTSYEQYF.

J is TRBJ2-7 and V is TRBV27; the match to TRBD1 covers 12 bases. Trimming cost V 3 bases and J 5 bases; bases outside gene matches: 5. Germline CDR1 reads MNHEY; CDR2 reads SMNVEV (reference sequence). The CDR3 loop spans 15 amino acids. Here the CDR3 DNA reads TGTGCCAGCAGTTTCGGGACAGGGGGCTGGGACGAGCAGTACTTC. Its protein product is CASSFGTGGWDEQYF.